This TCR beta chain was retrieved from a study of control samples from healthy donors and cancer patients. The CDR3 consists of 11 residues. V gave up 5 bases and J gave up 1 base, with 2 bases separating them. Profiled with immunoSEQ multiplex PCR; TCRdb holds only in-frame clones, not every one. The sample consists of about 100,000 clones, over 75% of them appearing once. The receptor comes from a woman between 50 and 59 years old in good health. The sequencing sample was made of blood. The rearrangement uses TRBV12-3 or TRBV12-4 and TRBJ1-1; D not certain. CDR3 amino acids: CASSRNTEAFF. The DNA for the CDR3 is TGTGCCAGCAGTAGGAACACTGAAGCTTTCTTT.